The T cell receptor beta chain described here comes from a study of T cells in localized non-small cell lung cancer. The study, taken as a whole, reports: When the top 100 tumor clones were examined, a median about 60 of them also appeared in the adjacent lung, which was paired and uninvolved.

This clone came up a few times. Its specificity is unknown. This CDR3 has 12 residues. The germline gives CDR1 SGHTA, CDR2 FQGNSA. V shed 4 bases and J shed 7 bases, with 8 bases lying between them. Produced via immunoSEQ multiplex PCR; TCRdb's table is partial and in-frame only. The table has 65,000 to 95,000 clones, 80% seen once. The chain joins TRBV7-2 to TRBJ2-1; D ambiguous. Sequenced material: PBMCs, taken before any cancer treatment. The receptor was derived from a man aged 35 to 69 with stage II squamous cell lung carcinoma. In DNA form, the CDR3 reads TGTGCCAGCAGCTCATATGGGAATGAGCAGTTCTTC. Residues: CASSSYGNEQFF.